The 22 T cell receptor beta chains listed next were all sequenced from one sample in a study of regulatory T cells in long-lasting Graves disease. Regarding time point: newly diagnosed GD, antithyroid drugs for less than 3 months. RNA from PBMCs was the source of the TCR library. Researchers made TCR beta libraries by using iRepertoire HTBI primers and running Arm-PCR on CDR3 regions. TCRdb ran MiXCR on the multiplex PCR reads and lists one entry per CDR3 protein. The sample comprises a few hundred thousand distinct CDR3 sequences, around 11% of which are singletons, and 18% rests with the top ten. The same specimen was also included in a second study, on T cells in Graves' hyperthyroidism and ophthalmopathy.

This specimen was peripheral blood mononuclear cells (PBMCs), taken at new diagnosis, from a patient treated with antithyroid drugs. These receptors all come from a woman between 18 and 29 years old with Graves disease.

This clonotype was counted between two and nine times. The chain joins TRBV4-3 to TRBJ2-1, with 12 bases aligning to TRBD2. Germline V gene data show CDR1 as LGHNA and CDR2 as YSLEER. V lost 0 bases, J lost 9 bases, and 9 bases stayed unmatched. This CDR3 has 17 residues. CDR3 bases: TGCGCCAGCAGCCAAGACCGACTAGCGGGAGTCTTAGTTGAGCAGTTCTTC. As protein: CASSQDRLAGVLVEQFF.

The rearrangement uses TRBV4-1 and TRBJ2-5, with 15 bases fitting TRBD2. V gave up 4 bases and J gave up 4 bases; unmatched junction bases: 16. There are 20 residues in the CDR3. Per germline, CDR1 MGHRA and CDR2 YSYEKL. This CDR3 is CASSPPLGLAGGQQRETQYF. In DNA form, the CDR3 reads TGCGCCAGCAGCCCACCCCTGGGACTAGCGGGGGGCCAACAGAGAGAGACCCAGTACTTC.

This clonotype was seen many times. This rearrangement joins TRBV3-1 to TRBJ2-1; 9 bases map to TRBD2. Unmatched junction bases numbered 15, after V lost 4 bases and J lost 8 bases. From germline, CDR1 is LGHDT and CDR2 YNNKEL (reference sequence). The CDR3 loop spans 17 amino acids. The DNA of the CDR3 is TGTGCCAGCAGCCCCAATGGTCGGCGGGGGGGTCTGGATGAGCAGTTCTTC. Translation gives CASSPNGRRGGLDEQFF.

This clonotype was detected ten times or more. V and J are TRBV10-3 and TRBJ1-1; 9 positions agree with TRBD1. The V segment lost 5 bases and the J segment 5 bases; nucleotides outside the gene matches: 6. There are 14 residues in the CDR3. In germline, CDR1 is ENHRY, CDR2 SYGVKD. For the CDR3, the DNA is TGTGCCATCAGTCCGGGGACAGGGCGAACTGAAGCTTTCTTT. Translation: CAISPGTGRTEAFF.

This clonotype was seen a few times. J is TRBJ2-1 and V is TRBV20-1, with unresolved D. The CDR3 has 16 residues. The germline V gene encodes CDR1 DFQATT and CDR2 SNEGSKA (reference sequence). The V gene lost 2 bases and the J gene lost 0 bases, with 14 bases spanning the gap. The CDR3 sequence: CSARSSSATSYNEQFF. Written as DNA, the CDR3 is TGCAGTGCTAGATCGTCGTCAGCCACCTCCTACAATGAGCAGTTCTTC.

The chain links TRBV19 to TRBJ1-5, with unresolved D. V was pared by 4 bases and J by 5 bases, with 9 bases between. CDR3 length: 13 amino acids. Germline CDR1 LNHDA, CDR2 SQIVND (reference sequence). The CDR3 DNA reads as TGTGCCAGTAGTAGATACACCGATCAGCCCCAGCATTTT. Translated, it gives CASSRYTDQPQHF.

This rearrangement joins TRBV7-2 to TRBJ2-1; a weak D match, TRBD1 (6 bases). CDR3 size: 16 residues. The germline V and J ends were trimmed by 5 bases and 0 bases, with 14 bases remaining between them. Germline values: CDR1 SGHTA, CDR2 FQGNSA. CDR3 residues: CASSQNRAASYNEQFF. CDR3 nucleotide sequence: TGTGCCAGCAGCCAAAACAGGGCGGCCTCCTACAATGAGCAGTTCTTC.

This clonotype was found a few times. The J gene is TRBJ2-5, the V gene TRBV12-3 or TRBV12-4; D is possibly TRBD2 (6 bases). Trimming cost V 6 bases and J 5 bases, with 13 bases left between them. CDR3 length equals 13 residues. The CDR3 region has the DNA TGTGCCAGCAGCGGAAGCGCGGGGGAGACCCAGTACTTC. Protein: CASSGSAGETQYF.

The CDR3 loop is CASSPRAGPGELFF. CDR3 nucleotides: TGTGCCAGCAGCCCCCGAGCGGGACCCGGGGAGCTGTTTTTT. The chain is built from TRBV7-9 and TRBJ2-2; 7 bases are shared with TRBD2. V lost 5 bases to trimming and J lost 6 bases; unmatched junction nucleotides: 6. Looked up from germline, CDR1 is SEHNR and CDR2 is FQNEAQ (reference sequence). This CDR3 has 14 residues. Variable domain in full (rest from reference TRBV7-9 and TRBJ2-2): DTGVSQNPRHKITKRGQNVTFRCDPISEHNRLYWYRQTLGQGPEFLTYFQNEAQLEKSRLLSDRFSAERPKGSFSTLEIQRTEQGDSAMYLCASSPRAGPGELFFGEGSRLTVL.

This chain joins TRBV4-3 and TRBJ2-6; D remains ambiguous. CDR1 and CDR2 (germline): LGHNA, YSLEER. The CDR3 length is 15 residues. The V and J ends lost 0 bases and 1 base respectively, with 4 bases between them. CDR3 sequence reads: CASSQEGSGANVLTF. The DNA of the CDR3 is TGCGCCAGCAGCCAAGAAGGATCTGGGGCCAACGTCCTGACTTTC.

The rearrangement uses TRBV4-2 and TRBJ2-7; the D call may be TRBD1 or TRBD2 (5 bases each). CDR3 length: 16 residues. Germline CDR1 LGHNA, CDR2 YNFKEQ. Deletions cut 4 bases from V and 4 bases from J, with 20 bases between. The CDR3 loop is CASSLIALGHRYEQYV. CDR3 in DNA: TGTGCCAGCAGCCTGATCGCACTAGGACATAGGTACGAGCAGTACGTC.

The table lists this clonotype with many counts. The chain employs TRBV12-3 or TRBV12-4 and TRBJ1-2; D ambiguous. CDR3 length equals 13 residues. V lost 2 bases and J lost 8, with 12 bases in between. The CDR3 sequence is CASSLRPAPGYTF. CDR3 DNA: TGTGCCAGCAGTTTACGGCCCGCGCCGGGCTACACCTTC.

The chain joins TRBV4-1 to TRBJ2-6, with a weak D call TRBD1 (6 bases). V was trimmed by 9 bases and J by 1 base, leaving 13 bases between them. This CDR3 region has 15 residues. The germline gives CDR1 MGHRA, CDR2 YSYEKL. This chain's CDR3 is CASRDTSSGANVLTF. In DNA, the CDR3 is TGCGCCAGTCGGGACACGTCATCTGGGGCCAACGTCCTGACTTTC.

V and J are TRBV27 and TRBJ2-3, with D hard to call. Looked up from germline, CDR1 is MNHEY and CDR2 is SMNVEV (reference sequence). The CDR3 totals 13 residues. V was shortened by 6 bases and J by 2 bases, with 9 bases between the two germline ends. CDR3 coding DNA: TGTGCCAGCAGGGGATACAACACAGATACGCAGTATTTT. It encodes CASRGYNTDTQYF.

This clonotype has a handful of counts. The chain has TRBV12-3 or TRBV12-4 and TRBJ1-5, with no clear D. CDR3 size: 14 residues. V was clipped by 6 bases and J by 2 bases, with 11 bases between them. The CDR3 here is CASRTGRGNQPQHF. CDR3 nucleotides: TGTGCCAGCAGAACTGGAAGGGGCAATCAGCCCCAGCATTTT.

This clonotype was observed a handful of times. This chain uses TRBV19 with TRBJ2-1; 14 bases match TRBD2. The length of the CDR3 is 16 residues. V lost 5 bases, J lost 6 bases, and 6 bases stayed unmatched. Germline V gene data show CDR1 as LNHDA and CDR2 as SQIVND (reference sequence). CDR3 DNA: TGTGCCAGTAGTCCACGGACTAGCGGGGGGTCCAATGAGCAGTTCTTC. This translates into CASSPRTSGGSNEQFF. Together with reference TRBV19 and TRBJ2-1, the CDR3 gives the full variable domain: DGGITQSPKYLFRKEGQNVTLSCEQNLNHDAMYWYRQDPGQGLRLIYYSQIVNDFQKGDIAEGYSVSREKKESFPLTVTSAQKNPTAFYLCASSPRTSGGSNEQFFGPGTRLTVL.

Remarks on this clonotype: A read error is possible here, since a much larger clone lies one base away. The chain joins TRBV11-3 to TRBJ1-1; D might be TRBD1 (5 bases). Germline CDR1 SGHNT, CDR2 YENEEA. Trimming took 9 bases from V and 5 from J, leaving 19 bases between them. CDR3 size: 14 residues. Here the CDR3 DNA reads TGTGCCAGTGATTCGGCAAGGGGAGGGACTGAAGCTTTCTTT. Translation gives CASDSARGGTEAFF.

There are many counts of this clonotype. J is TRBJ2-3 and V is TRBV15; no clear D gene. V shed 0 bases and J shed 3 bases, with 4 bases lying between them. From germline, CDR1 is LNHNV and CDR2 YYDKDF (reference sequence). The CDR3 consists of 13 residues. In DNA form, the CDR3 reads TGTGCCACCAGCAGAGATGAAACAGATACGCAGTATTTT. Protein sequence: CATSRDETDTQYF.

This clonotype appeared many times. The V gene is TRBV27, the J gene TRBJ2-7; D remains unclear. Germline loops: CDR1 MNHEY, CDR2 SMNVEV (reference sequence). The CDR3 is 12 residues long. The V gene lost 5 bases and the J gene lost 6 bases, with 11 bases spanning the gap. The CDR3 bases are TGTGCCAGCAGTGTCCTCCTCGGCGAGCAGTACTTC. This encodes CASSVLLGEQYF.

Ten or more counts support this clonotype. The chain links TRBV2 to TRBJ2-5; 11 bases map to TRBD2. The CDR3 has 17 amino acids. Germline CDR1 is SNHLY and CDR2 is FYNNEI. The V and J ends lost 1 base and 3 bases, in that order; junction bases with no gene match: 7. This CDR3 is CASSEVIGGLAEETQYF. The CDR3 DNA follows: TGTGCCAGCAGTGAAGTTATCGGGGGACTAGCGGAAGAGACCCAGTACTTC.

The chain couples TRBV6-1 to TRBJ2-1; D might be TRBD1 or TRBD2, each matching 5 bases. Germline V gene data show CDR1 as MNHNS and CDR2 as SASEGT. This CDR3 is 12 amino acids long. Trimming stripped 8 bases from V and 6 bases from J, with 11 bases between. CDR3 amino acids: CASGTAFNEQFF. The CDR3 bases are TGTGCCAGCGGGACCGCCTTCAATGAGCAGTTCTTC.

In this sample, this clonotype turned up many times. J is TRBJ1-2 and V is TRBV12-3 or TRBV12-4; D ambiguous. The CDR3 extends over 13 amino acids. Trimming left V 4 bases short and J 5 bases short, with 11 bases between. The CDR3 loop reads CASSYEGFYGYTF. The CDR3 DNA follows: TGTGCCAGCAGTTACGAGGGTTTTTATGGCTACACCTTC.